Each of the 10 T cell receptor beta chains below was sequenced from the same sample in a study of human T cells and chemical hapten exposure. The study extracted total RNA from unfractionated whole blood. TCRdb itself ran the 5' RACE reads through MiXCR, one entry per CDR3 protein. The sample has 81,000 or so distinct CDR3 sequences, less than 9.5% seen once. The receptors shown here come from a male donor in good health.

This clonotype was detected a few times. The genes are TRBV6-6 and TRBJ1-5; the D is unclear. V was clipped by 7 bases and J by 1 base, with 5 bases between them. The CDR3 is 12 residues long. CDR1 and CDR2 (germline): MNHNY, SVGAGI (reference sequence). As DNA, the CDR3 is TGTGCCAGCACAAGGAGCAATCAGCCCCAGCATTTT. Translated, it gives CASTRSNQPQHF.

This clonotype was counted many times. This chain's CDR3 is CASSLGSWLQTATNEQFF. In nucleotides, the CDR3 is TGTGCCAGCAGTTTAGGTAGTTGGTTACAGACGGCTACCAATGAGCAGTTCTTC. The gene calls are TRBV12-3 or TRBV12-4 and TRBJ2-1; no definite D call. Trimming shortened V by 1 base and J by 6 bases, and 22 bases separated the two germline ends. There are 18 residues in the CDR3.

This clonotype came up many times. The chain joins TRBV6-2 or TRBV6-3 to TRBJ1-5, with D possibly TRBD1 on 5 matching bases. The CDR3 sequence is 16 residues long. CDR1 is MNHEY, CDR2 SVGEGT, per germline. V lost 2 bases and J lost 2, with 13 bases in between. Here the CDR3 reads CASSYGAGKGNQPQHF. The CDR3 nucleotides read TGTGCCAGCAGTTACGGGGCAGGGAAGGGCAATCAGCCCCAGCATTTT.

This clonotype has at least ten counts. CDR3 region: CASSYRQGNEQFF. Here the CDR3 DNA reads TGTGCCAGCAGTTACCGACAGGGCAATGAGCAGTTCTTC. The rearrangement joins TRBV6-2 or TRBV6-3 to TRBJ2-1; 7 bases align to TRBD1. The CDR3 is made up of 13 amino acids. CDR1 and CDR2 from the germline V gene are MNHEY and SVGEGT. V was pared by 2 bases and J by 6 bases, with 1 base of the junction left unmatched.

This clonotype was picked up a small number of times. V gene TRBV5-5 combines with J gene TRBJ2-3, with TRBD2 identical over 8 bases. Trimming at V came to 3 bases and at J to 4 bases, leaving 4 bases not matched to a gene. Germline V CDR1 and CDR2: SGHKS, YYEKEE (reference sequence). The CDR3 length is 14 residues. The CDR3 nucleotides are TGTGCCAGCAGCTGGGGGGGACTAGCAGATACGCAGTATTTT. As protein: CASSWGGLADTQYF.

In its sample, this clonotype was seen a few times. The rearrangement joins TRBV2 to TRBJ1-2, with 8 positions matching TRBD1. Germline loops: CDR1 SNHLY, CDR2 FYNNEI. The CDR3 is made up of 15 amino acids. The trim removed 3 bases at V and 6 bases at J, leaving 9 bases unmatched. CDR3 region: CASSDPQGGSDGYTF. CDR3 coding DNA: TGTGCCAGCAGTGACCCACAGGGGGGATCCGATGGCTACACCTTC.

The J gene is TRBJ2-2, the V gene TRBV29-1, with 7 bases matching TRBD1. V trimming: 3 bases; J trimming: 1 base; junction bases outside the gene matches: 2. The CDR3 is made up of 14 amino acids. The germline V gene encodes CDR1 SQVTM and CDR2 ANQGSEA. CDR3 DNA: TGCAGCGTTGACGGGACAGAGAACACCGGGGAGCTGTTTTTT. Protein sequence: CSVDGTENTGELFF.

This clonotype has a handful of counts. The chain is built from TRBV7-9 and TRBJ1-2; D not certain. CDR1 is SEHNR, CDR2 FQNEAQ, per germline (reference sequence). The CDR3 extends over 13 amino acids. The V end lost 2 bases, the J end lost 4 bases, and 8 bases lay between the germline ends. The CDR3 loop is CASSLWAVYGYTF. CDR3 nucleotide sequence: TGTGCCAGCAGCTTATGGGCAGTCTATGGCTACACCTTC.

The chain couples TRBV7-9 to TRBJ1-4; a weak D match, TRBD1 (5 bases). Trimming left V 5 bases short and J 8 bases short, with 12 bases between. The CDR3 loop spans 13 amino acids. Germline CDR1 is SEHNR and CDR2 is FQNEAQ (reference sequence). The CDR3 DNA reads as TGTGCCAGCAGCCCCGGGACCGTAGAAAAACTGTTTTTT. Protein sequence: CASSPGTVEKLFF.

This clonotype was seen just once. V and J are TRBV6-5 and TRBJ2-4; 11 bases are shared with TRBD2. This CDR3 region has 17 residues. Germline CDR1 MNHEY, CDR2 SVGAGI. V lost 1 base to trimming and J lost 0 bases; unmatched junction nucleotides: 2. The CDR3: CASSYLTSGVAKNIQYF. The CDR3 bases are TGTGCCAGCAGTTACTTGACTAGCGGGGTAGCCAAAAACATTCAGTACTTC.